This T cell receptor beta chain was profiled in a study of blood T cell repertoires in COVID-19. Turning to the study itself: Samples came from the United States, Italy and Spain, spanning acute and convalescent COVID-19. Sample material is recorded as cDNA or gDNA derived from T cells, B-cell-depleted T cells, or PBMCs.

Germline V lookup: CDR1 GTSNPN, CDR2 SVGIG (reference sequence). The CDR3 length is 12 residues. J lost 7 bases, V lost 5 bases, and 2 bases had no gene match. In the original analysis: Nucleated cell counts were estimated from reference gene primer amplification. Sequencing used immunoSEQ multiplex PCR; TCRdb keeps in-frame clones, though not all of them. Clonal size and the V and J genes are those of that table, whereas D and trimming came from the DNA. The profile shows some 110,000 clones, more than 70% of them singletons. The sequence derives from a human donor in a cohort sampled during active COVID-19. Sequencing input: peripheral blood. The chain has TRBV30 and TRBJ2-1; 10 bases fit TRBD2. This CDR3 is CAWGTSVNEQFF. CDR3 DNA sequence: TGTGCCTGGGGGACTAGCGTTAATGAGCAGTTCTTC.